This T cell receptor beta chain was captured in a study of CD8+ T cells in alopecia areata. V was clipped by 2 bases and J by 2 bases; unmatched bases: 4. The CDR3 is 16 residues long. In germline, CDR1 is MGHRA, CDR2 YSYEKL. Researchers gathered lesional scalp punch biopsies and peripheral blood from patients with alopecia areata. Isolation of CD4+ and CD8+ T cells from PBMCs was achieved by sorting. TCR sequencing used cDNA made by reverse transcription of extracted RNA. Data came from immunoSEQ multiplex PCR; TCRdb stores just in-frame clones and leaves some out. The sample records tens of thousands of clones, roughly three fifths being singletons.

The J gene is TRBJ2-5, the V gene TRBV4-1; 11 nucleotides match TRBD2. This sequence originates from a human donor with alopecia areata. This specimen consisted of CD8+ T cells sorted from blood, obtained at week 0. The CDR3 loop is CASSQQLAGDQETQYF. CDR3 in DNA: TGCGCCAGCAGCCAACAACTAGCGGGGGATCAAGAGACCCAGTACTTC.